Following are 9 T cell receptor beta chains from one sample sequenced in a study of blood T cell repertoires in COVID-19. Only in-frame clones appear in the TCRdb table, and some are missing; sequencing was by immunoSEQ multiplex PCR. There are 300,000 to 400,000 clones in the sample; around 88% occur only once, and approximately 1.6% lies in the top ten. Specimen: peripheral blood. These receptors were obtained from a woman in her 30s with COVID-19, enrolled during active disease.

A single count supports this clone. This sequence joins TRBV29-1 and TRBJ1-1, with unresolved D. In germline, CDR1 is SQVTM, CDR2 ANQGSEA. V was shortened by 3 bases and J by 11 bases, with 28 bases between the two germline ends. The CDR3 consists of 16 residues. The CDR3 region has the DNA TGCAGCGTTGAGGGCGAAGACGAGCTTAACCGCCCTGGGGCTTTCTTT. Translated, it gives CSVEGEDELNRPGAFF.

Here the CDR3 DNA reads TGTGCCAGCAGCGATCGACAGACTAATGAAAAACTGTTTTTT. Amino acid sequence: CASSDRQTNEKLFF. V and J are TRBV7-9 and TRBJ1-4, with D possibly matching TRBD1 (5 bases). Germline V gene data show CDR1 as SEHNR and CDR2 as FQNEAQ (reference sequence). V was clipped by 5 bases and J by 2 bases, with 9 bases between them. The CDR3 length is 14 residues.

The chain is built from TRBV18 and TRBJ1-1; 7 nucleotides agree with TRBD1. The germline V gene has CDR1 KGHSH and CDR2 LQKENI. The CDR3 totals 17 residues. V gave up 3 bases and J gave up 4 bases; unmatched junction bases: 14. Here the CDR3 DNA reads TGTGCCAGCTCACCTCCCGGGACAGCTACGAAGGGCACTGAAGCTTTCTTT. Amino acid sequence: CASSPPGTATKGTEAFF. Variable domain in full (rest from reference TRBV18 and TRBJ1-1): NAGVMQNPRHLVRRRGQEARLRCSPMKGHSHVYWYRQLPEEGLKFMVYLQKENIIDESGMPKERFSAEFPKEGPSILRIQQVVRGDSAAYFCASSPPGTATKGTEAFFGQGTRLTVV.

The rearrangement joins TRBV30 to TRBJ1-2; D remains ambiguous. CDR3 length equals 11 residues. Trimming took off 4 bases at V and 4 bases at J, with 7 bases between the two ends. Germline lookup yields CDR1 GTSNPN and CDR2 SVGIG (reference sequence). The CDR3 region has the DNA TGTGCCTGGAATGCGGTCTATGGCTACACCTTC. The encoded protein is CAWNAVYGYTF.

This sequence joins TRBV7-2 and TRBJ1-2; 12 positions match TRBD1. The CDR3 length is 16 residues. V lost 3 bases to trimming and J lost 8 bases; unmatched junction nucleotides: 10. From germline, CDR1 is SGHTA and CDR2 FQGNSA. CDR3 sequence: CASSFQPGQGARGYTF. In nucleotides, the CDR3 is TGTGCCAGCAGCTTTCAACCGGGACAGGGGGCACGGGGCTACACCTTC.

In the case of this clone: In the same sample, other DNA sequences code for this CDR3. Written as DNA, the CDR3 is TGTGCCAGCAGTCCGCAGGGATTAGGAAATTCACCCCTCCACTTT. Translation: CASSPQGLGNSPLHF. V usage is TRBV28 and J usage is TRBJ1-6; maybe TRBD1 (5 bases). The CDR3 spans 15 residues. V shed 5 bases and J shed 7 bases, with 15 bases lying between them. The germline V gene has CDR1 MDHEN and CDR2 SYDVKM.

This rearrangement joins TRBV6-4 to TRBJ2-3; 10 nucleotides agree with TRBD2. CDR3 length: 14 amino acids. Trimming took 2 bases from V and 12 from J; bases not matched to a gene: 8. Germline CDR1 and CDR2: MRHNA and SNTAGT. The CDR3 loop is CASSDRERGGPQYF. The CDR3 DNA reads TGTGCCAGCAGTGACCGGGAGCGGGGGGGCCCCCAGTATTTT.

The chain joins TRBV1 to TRBJ1-3; the listed D gene, TRBD1, was not tested against the DNA. TRBV1 counts as a pseudogene. The CDR3 extends over 17 amino acids. The CDR3 DNA follows: TGCACCAGCAGCCAAGGACAGGGGTTTTTCTCTGGAAACACCATATATTTT. Amino acid sequence: CTSSQGQGFFSGNTIYF.

As for this clone: The same CDR3 also results from other DNA sequences found in this sample. The genes are TRBV5-1 and TRBJ1-1; D not resolved. Per the germline V gene, CDR1 is SGHRS and CDR2 is YFSETQ. This CDR3 is 12 amino acids long. Deletions cut 7 bases from V and 1 base from J, with 8 bases between. The CDR3 nucleotides read TGCGCCAGCCGCCGAGGGAACACTGAAGCTTTCTTT. It specifies CASRRGNTEAFF.